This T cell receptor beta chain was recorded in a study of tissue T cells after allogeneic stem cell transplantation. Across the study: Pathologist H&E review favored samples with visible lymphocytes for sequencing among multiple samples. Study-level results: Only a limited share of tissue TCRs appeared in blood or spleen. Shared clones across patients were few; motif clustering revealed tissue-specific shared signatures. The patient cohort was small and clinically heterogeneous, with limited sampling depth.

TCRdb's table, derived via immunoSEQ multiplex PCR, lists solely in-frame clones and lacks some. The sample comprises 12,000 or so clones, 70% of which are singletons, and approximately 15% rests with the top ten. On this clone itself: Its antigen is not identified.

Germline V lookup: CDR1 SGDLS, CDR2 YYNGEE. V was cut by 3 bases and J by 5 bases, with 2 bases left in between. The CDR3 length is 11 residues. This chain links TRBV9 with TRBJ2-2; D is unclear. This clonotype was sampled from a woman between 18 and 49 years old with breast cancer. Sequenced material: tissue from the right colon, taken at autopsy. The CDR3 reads CASSGTGELFF. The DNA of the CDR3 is TGTGCCAGCAGCGGTACCGGGGAGCTGTTTTTT.